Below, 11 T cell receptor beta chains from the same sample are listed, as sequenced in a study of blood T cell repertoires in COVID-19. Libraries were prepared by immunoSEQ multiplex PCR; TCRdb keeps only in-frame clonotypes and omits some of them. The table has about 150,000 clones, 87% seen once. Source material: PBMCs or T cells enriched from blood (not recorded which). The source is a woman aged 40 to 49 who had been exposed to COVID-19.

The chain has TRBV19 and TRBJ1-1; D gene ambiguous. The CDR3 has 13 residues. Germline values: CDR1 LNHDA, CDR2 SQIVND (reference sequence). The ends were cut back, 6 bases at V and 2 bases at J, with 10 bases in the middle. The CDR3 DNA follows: TGTGCCAGTAGCCACCGGTCTAACACTGAAGCTTTCTTT. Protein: CASSHRSNTEAFF. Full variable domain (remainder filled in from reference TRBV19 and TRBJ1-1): DGGITQSPKYLFRKEGQNVTLSCEQNLNHDAMYWYRQDPGQGLRLIYYSQIVNDFQKGDIAEGYSVSREKKESFPLTVTSAQKNPTAFYLCASSHRSNTEAFFGQGTRLTVV.

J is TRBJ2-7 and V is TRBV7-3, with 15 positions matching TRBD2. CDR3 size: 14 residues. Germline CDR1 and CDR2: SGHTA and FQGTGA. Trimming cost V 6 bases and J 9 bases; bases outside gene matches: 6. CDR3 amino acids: CASSSGLAGGTQYF. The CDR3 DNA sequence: TGTGCCAGCAGTTCGGGACTAGCGGGGGGCACGCAGTACTTC.

The CDR3 region has the DNA TGTGCCAGCAGCTCGACAGGGACCACCTACGAGCAGTACTTC. Translated: CASSSTGTTYEQYF. The V call is TRBV7-8, the J call TRBJ2-7, with 7 bases lining up with TRBD1. CDR3 length equals 14 residues. Germline assignment: CDR1 SGHVS and CDR2 FQNEAQ. J gave up 2 bases and V 4 bases, and 5 bases lay outside the gene matches.

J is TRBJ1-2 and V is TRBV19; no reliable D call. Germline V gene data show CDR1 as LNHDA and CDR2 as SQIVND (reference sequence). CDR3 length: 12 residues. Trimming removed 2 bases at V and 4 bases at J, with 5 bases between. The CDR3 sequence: CASSIRSYGYTF. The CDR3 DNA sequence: TGTGCCAGTAGTATACGGAGCTATGGCTACACCTTC.

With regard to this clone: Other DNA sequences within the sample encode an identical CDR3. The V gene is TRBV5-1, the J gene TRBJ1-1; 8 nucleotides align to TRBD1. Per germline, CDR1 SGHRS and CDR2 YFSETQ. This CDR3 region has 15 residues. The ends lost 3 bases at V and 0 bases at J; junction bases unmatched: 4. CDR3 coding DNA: TGCGCCAGCAGCTCTCGGACAGGGATGAACACTGAAGCTTTCTTT. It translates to CASSSRTGMNTEAFF. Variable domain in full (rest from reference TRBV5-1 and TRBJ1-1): KAGVTQTPRYLIKTRGQQVTLSCSPISGHRSVSWYQQTPGQGLQFLFEYFSETQRNKGNFPGRFSGRQFSNSRSEMNVSTLELGDSALYLCASSSRTGMNTEAFFGQGTRLTVV.

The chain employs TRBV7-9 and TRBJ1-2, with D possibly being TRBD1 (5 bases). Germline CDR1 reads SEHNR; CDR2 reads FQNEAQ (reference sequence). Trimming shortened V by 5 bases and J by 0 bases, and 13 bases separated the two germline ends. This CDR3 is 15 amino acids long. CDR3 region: CASSLGPSANYGYTF. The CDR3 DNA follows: TGTGCCAGCAGCCTGGGGCCTTCAGCTAACTATGGCTACACCTTC.

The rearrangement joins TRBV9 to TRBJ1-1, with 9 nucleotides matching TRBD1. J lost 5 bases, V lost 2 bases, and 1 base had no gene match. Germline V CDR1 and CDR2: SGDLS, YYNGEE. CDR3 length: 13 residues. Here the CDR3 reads CASSVGTGTEAFF. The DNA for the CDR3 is TGTGCCAGCAGCGTTGGGACAGGGACTGAAGCTTTCTTT.

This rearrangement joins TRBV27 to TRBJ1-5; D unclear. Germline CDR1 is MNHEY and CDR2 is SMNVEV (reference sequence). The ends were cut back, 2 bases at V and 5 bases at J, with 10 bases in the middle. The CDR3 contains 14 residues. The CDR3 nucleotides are TGTGCCAGCAGTTTAGGGTTCCAGGATCAGCCCCAGCATTTT. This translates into CASSLGFQDQPQHF.

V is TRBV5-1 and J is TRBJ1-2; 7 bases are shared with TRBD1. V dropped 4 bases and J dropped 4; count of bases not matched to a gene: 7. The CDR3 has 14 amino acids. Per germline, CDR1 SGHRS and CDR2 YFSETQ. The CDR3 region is CASSTGTETYGYTF. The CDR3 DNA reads TGCGCCAGCAGCACAGGGACAGAGACCTATGGCTACACCTTC.

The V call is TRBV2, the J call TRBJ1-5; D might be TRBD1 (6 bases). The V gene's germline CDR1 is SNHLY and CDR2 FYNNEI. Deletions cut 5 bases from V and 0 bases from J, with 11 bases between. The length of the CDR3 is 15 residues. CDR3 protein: CASSPDSSSNQPQHF. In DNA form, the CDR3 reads TGTGCCAGCAGTCCGGACAGTAGTAGCAATCAGCCCCAGCATTTT.

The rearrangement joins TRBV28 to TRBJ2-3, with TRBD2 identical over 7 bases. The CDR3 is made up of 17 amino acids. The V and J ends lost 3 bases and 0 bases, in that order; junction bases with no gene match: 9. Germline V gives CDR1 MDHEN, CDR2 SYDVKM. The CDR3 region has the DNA TGTGCCAGCAGTTTCCTCGAACTAGCGCACAGCACAGATACGCAGTATTTT. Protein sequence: CASSFLELAHSTDTQYF.